The 21 T cell receptor beta chains reported below all come from one sample, sequenced in a study of CD8 T cells in Susac syndrome (dated by TCRdb to about 2019). Library preparation was by the immunoSEQ multiplex PCR assay. RNA was extracted using the RNeasy kit, and roughly 0.45 to 1 ug of the RNA was reverse transcribed with random hexamers. The raw public data were reprocessed by TCRdb itself: fastp quality trimming at Q25, MiXCR clonotype calling, in-frame beta chains only. Duplicate CDR3 protein sequences are folded into a single record with the most common DNA and genes. The sample data list 400,000 or so distinct CDR3 sequences, and 75% to 90% of these were observed just once. The biggest ten clones account for about 0.1% of the sample. Material: CD8+ T cells from PBMCs. The receptors were gathered from a human donor with multiple sclerosis.

The V call is TRBV13, the J call TRBJ2-1; 11 nucleotides line up with TRBD2. Germline-derived CDR1 and CDR2 are PRHDT and FYEKMQ (reference sequence). This CDR3 spans 15 amino acids. The ends lost 5 bases at V and 10 bases at J; junction bases unmatched: 10. This chain's CDR3 is CASSGRLAGMGEQFF. As DNA, the CDR3 is TGTGCCAGCAGCGGGCGACTAGCGGGAATGGGGGAGCAGTTCTTC.

This clonotype has just one count. The chain is built from TRBV3-1 and TRBJ2-7; D is tentatively TRBD1 or TRBD2 (6 bases each). The length of the CDR3 is 15 residues. The V gene's germline CDR1 is LGHDT and CDR2 YNNKEL (reference sequence). V lost 2 bases, J lost 3 bases, and 14 bases lay in between. The CDR3 protein is CASSQSGGGYYEQYF. CDR3 sequence (DNA): TGTGCCAGCAGCCAATCCGGGGGCGGTTACTACGAGCAGTACTTC.

V usage is TRBV29-1 and J usage is TRBJ1-1; a weak D match, TRBD1 (6 bases). The ends were cut back, 7 bases at V and 0 bases at J, with 21 bases in the middle. Germline V lookup: CDR1 SQVTM, CDR2 ANQGSEA. This CDR3 comprises 16 residues. The CDR3 loop reads CSGGPTEGGLNTEAFF. CDR3 sequence (DNA): TGCAGCGGAGGCCCCACCGAGGGGGGTCTGAACACTGAAGCTTTCTTT.

The gene calls are TRBV5-1 and TRBJ1-2; no clear D gene. Germline V gene data show CDR1 as SGHRS and CDR2 as YFSETQ. The CDR3 has 16 residues. V lost 1 base and J 1 base, leaving 14 bases between the germline ends. As DNA, the CDR3 is TGCGCCAGCAGCTTGTTTTCTGAGAATCATAACTATGGCTACACCTTC. Protein sequence: CASSLFSENHNYGYTF.

V gene TRBV27 combines with J gene TRBJ2-7, with 11 bases that match TRBD2. Germline-derived CDR1 and CDR2 are MNHEY and SMNVEV (reference sequence). V shed 11 bases, J shed 4 bases, and the junction held 7 bases outside the gene matches. CDR3 length equals 13 residues. CDR3 sequence (DNA): TGTGCCTCCCGAACTAGCGGGAGTTACGAGCAGTACTTC. Protein product: CASRTSGSYEQYF.

The V and J genes are TRBV30 and TRBJ1-1, with D uncertain. CDR1 and CDR2 (germline): GTSNPN, SVGIG (reference sequence). The CDR3 sequence is 11 residues long. Deletions cut 5 bases from V and 5 bases from J, with 9 bases between. CDR3 DNA sequence: TGTGCCTGGGGAACCGGGACTGAAGCTTTCTTT. Its translation: CAWGTGTEAFF.

This clonotype showed up just a few times. The V and J genes are TRBV6-1 and TRBJ1-2; D possibly corresponds to TRBD1 (6 bases). V was clipped by 7 bases and J by 8 bases, with 17 bases between them. The CDR3 loop spans 13 amino acids. Germline CDR1 and CDR2: MNHNS and SASEGT. CDR3 sequence (DNA): TGTGCCAGCAACTGGTCAGGGGTTGAGGGCTACACCTTC. Protein product: CASNWSGVEGYTF.

This chain links TRBV9 with TRBJ1-3, with a weak D call TRBD1 (5 bases). V lost 4 bases and J 2 bases, leaving 16 bases between the germline ends. CDR3 length equals 16 residues. Germline V gives CDR1 SGDLS, CDR2 YYNGEE. The CDR3 spells CASSPGTAPAGNTIYF. CDR3 DNA: TGTGCCAGCAGCCCAGGGACTGCTCCCGCTGGAAACACCATATATTTT. Based on the CDR3 plus reference TRBV9 and TRBJ1-3, the full variable domain is DSGVTQTPKHLITATGQRVTLRCSPRSGDLSVYWYQQSLDQGLQFLIQYYNGEERAKGNILERFSAQQFPDLHSELNLSSLELGDSALYFCASSPGTAPAGNTIYFGEGSWLTVV.

V gene TRBV4-1 combines with J gene TRBJ2-1; maybe TRBD1 (6 bases). Germline loops: CDR1 MGHRA, CDR2 YSYEKL. The CDR3 has 17 residues. Trimming pared 5 bases from V and 1 base from J, leaving 18 bases between. The CDR3 bases are TGCGCCAGCAGCTACAGTCCCGGGACACTTTCCTACAATGAGCAGTTCTTC. Translated, it gives CASSYSPGTLSYNEQFF.

The chain uses TRBV5-4 and TRBJ1-2, with D possibly TRBD1 on 5 matching bases. Trimming left V 3 bases short and J 4 bases short, with 13 bases between. Germline CDR1 and CDR2: SGHNT and YYREEE (reference sequence). This CDR3 has 14 residues. CDR3 in amino acids: CASSSPGTSYGYTF. The CDR3 bases are TGTGCCAGCAGCTCCCCCGGGACTAGCTATGGCTACACCTTC.

The chain recombines TRBV12-3 or TRBV12-4 with TRBJ2-1; 14 bases fit TRBD2. The V gene end was trimmed by 5 bases and the J gene end by 6 bases; junction bases not matched to a gene: 6. The CDR3 sequence is 16 residues long. CDR3 bases: TGTGCCAGCAGTGAGAGACTAGCGGGAGGGTTCAATGAGCAGTTCTTC. This encodes CASSERLAGGFNEQFF.

The V gene is TRBV20-1, the J gene TRBJ2-7; D perhaps matches TRBD1 (6 bases). The length of the CDR3 is 16 residues. Trimming stripped 3 bases from V and 2 bases from J, with 20 bases between. Germline V lookup: CDR1 DFQATT, CDR2 SNEGSKA (reference sequence). The CDR3 DNA is TGCAGTGCTAGCTGGGACACCCCAAAGGGGGCCTACGAGCAGTACTTC. This codes for CSASWDTPKGAYEQYF.

The chain combines TRBV15 with TRBJ2-6; perhaps TRBD2 as D (5 bases). The CDR3 length is 14 residues. Germline V CDR1 and CDR2: LNHNV, YYDKDF (reference sequence). CDR3: CAEARDSGANVLTF. In DNA form, the CDR3 reads TGTGCGGAGGCTCGGGACTCTGGGGCCAACGTCCTGACTTTC.

The V and J genes are TRBV4-1 and TRBJ1-1; D is undetermined. Trimming left V 1 base short and J 2 bases short, with 8 bases between. This CDR3 is 14 amino acids long. The V gene's germline CDR1 is MGHRA and CDR2 YSYEKL. The CDR3 DNA reads as TGCGCCAGCAGCCAAGCAGGCGATAACACTGAAGCTTTCTTT. Translated, it gives CASSQAGDNTEAFF.

There are a few counts of this clonotype. The genes are TRBV30 and TRBJ2-7; 8 bases agree with TRBD1. The trim removed 5 bases at V and 5 bases at J, leaving 8 bases unmatched. CDR1 is GTSNPN and CDR2 is SVGIG in the germline V gene (reference sequence). The CDR3 runs to 13 residues. Written as DNA, the CDR3 is TGTGCCTGGGCGGACGGACAGGGCAACGAGCAGTACTTC. The encoded protein is CAWADGQGNEQYF.

About this clonotype itself: The junction shows a germline mismatch at one end, possibly a read error. The CDR3 nucleotides read TGTGCCAGCAGCTGGAGCTCCGACAATGAGCAGTTCTTC. Its translation is CASSWSSDNEQFF. This chain uses TRBV5-4 with TRBJ2-1; D is unclear. Per germline, CDR1 SGHNT and CDR2 YYREEE (reference sequence). The CDR3 extends over 13 amino acids.

The chain joins TRBV15 to TRBJ2-7; D is possibly TRBD1 or TRBD2 (5 bases each). The V and J ends lost 0 bases and 7 bases respectively, with 16 bases between them. This CDR3 comprises 15 residues. The V gene's germline CDR1 is LNHNV and CDR2 YYDKDF (reference sequence). DNA for the CDR3: TGTGCCACCAGCAGAGACTTGGGGACCCTGAAGGAGCAGTACTTC. Translated, it gives CATSRDLGTLKEQYF.

The genes are TRBV6-6 and TRBJ2-1; no definite D call. The germline V and J ends were trimmed by 2 bases and 5 bases, with 7 bases remaining between them. The germline V gene encodes CDR1 MNHNY and CDR2 SVGAGI (reference sequence). The CDR3 extends over 13 amino acids. In DNA form, the CDR3 reads TGTGCCAGCAGTTACCATCCAGACAATGAGCAGTTCTTC. Its translation is CASSYHPDNEQFF.

This rearrangement joins TRBV7-9 to TRBJ2-3; D is uncertain. CDR3 size: 17 residues. The germline V gene encodes CDR1 SEHNR and CDR2 FQNEAQ (reference sequence). The V end was cut by 5 bases, the J end by 2 bases, with 20 bases between. The CDR3 DNA reads as TGTGCCAGCAGCCTAGGCAACGCCGCCCGCGACACAGATACGCAGTATTTT. Encoded protein: CASSLGNAARDTDTQYF. Full variable domain (outside the CDR3, taken from reference TRBV7-9 and TRBJ2-3): DTGVSQNPRHKITKRGQNVTFRCDPISEHNRLYWYRQTLGQGPEFLTYFQNEAQLEKSRLLSDRFSAERPKGSFSTLEIQRTEQGDSAMYLCASSLGNAARDTDTQYFGPGTRLTVL.

This clonotype has only one observation. The V call is TRBV6-5, the J call TRBJ2-5, with 12 bases that match TRBD2. The V gene end was trimmed by 1 base and the J gene end by 5 bases; junction bases not matched to a gene: 11. Germline CDR1 reads MNHEY; CDR2 reads SVGAGI. The CDR3 loop spans 18 amino acids. CDR3 region: CASSYWASGGAGEETQYF. CDR3 nucleotide sequence: TGTGCCAGCAGTTACTGGGCTAGCGGGGGGGCCGGTGAGGAGACCCAGTACTTC.

The chain uses TRBV6-4 and TRBJ2-1, with 7 bases aligning to TRBD2. The CDR3 contains 13 residues. Germline CDR1 and CDR2: MRHNA and SNTAGT. V shed 6 bases, J shed 7 bases, and the junction held 6 bases outside the gene matches. The CDR3 here is CASSTREGNEQFF. The CDR3 nucleotides read TGTGCCAGCAGCACCAGGGAGGGGAATGAGCAGTTCTTC.